The 16 T cell receptor beta chains in this list originate from one sample, sequenced in a study of T-cell memory formation after mild COVID-19. MiXCR was run by TCRdb on the 5' RACE reads, yielding one entry per CDR3 protein. The table includes just over 60,000 distinct CDR3 sequences, around 10% detected once. Specimen: PBMCs or a T cell subset sorted from them (not recorded which). These TCRs come from a man aged 18 to 29 who had mild COVID-19 (a few samples of this study predate the infection). Cell type and time point are not known.

This clonotype was counted many times. The chain recombines TRBV10-3 with TRBJ2-1, with 9 bases that match TRBD2. After removal of 9 bases from V and 4 bases from J, the junction contained 4 bases not matched to a gene. Per the germline V gene, CDR1 is ENHRY and CDR2 is SYGVKD. The CDR3 consists of 13 residues. The CDR3 spells CAMSSGIYNEQFF. CDR3 DNA sequence: TGTGCCATGTCTAGCGGGATTTACAATGAGCAGTTCTTC.

This clonotype has only a few counts. The genes are TRBV3-1 and TRBJ2-5; 9 nucleotides agree with TRBD2. Germline CDR1 reads LGHDT; CDR2 reads YNNKEL (reference sequence). CDR3 length: 14 residues. Trimming cost V 7 bases and J 2 bases; bases outside gene matches: 5. Here the CDR3 reads CASIKAGGQETQYF. The CDR3 nucleotides are TGTGCCAGCATAAAGGCGGGGGGGCAAGAGACCCAGTACTTC.

This clonotype was seen at least ten times. This chain uses TRBV6-2 or TRBV6-3 with TRBJ2-7, with D perhaps matching TRBD1 (5 bases). The CDR3 is 12 residues long. CDR1 is MNHEY, CDR2 SVGEGT, per germline. Trimming cost V 7 bases and J 3 bases, with 10 bases left between them. The CDR3 DNA reads as TGTGCCAGCACCGGACACCTCTACGAGCAGTACTTC. Its protein is CASTGHLYEQYF.

This chain uses TRBV6-2 or TRBV6-3 with TRBJ2-1; a possible D gene is TRBD1 (6 bases). V was shortened by 10 bases and J by 0 bases, with 16 bases between the two germline ends. Germline V gene data show CDR1 as MNHEY and CDR2 as SVGEGT. This CDR3 has 15 residues. The CDR3 DNA is TGTGCCATCGCAGACCCGGGACACTCCTACAATGAGCAGTTCTTC. It yields the protein CAIADPGHSYNEQFF.

In its sample, this clonotype was seen many times. This sequence joins TRBV10-3 and TRBJ1-4; 9 bases agree with TRBD1. The V and J ends lost 11 bases and 5 bases, in that order; junction bases with no gene match: 6. Germline CDR1 reads ENHRY; CDR2 reads SYGVKD. The CDR3 totals 13 residues. CDR3 protein: CASRQGENEKLFF. In DNA form, the CDR3 reads TGTGCCTCAAGACAGGGGGAGAATGAAAAACTGTTTTTT.

This clonotype has a handful of counts. The gene calls are TRBV5-4 and TRBJ1-1; TRBD1 matches 9 bases. CDR1 is SGHNT and CDR2 is YYREEE in the germline V gene (reference sequence). The trim removed 4 bases at V and 7 bases at J, leaving 14 bases unmatched. This CDR3 has 16 residues. CDR3 region: CASSPGGTGRLVEAFF. The CDR3 DNA follows: TGTGCCAGCAGCCCGGGGGGGACAGGGCGACTGGTTGAAGCTTTCTTT.

This clonotype showed up just a few times. The chain is built from TRBV3-1 and TRBJ2-2, with a possible D match to TRBD2 (6 bases). Germline V CDR1 and CDR2: LGHDT, YNNKEL (reference sequence). CDR3 length: 13 residues. The ends were cut back, 3 bases at V and 6 bases at J, with 8 bases in the middle. CDR3 amino acids: CASSHRDSGELFF. The CDR3 region has the DNA TGTGCCAGCAGCCATAGGGACTCCGGGGAGCTGTTTTTT.

The rearrangement joins TRBV6-2 or TRBV6-3 to TRBJ1-2, with D tentatively TRBD1 (6 bases). Germline V gene sequence: CDR1 MNHEY, CDR2 SVGEGT. The V end was cut by 6 bases, the J end by 4 bases, with 12 bases between. The CDR3 is 13 amino acids. In nucleotides, the CDR3 is TGTGCCAGCAGCGTGACGACAGGCTATGGCTACACCTTC. Residues: CASSVTTGYGYTF.

This clonotype was counted between two and nine times. This sequence joins TRBV14 and TRBJ2-3, with 10 bases that match TRBD1. This CDR3 is built from 13 residues. The germline gives CDR1 SGHDN, CDR2 FVKESK. With V trimmed by 3 bases and J by 8 bases, 2 bases remained unmatched. The CDR3 reads CASSQWDRGTQYF. The CDR3 DNA reads as TGTGCCAGCAGCCAGTGGGACAGGGGTACGCAGTATTTT.

This clonotype was observed many times. V and J are TRBV6-2 or TRBV6-3 and TRBJ2-5; the match to TRBD2 covers 7 bases. The V gene end was trimmed by 10 bases and the J gene end by 4 bases; junction bases not matched to a gene: 9. The CDR3 totals 13 residues. Germline lookup yields CDR1 MNHEY and CDR2 SVGEGT. The CDR3 is CAIRGGNRETQYF. CDR3 sequence (DNA): TGTGCCATTCGCGGGGGAAATAGAGAGACCCAGTACTTC.

The genes are TRBV2 and TRBJ1-1; no definite D call. The CDR3 loop spans 13 amino acids. Germline V CDR1 and CDR2: SNHLY, FYNNEI. The V end lost 10 bases, the J end lost 3 bases, and 15 bases lay between the germline ends. This chain's CDR3 is CAIEKGGYTEAFF. The CDR3 nucleotides are TGTGCCATCGAGAAGGGTGGATACACTGAAGCTTTCTTT.

The chain joins TRBV4-1 to TRBJ2-4; D not certain. Trimming shortened V by 3 bases and J by 1 base, and 7 bases separated the two germline ends. The germline gives CDR1 MGHRA, CDR2 YSYEKL. CDR3 size: 14 residues. The CDR3 here is CASSQWKAKNIQYF. The CDR3 DNA reads TGCGCCAGCAGCCAGTGGAAGGCCAAAAACATTCAGTACTTC.

This clonotype has a count of ten or more. V is TRBV6-5 and J is TRBJ2-3, with D perhaps TRBD2 (6 bases). The CDR3 totals 15 residues. The germline V and J ends were trimmed by 2 bases and 1 base, with 10 bases remaining between them. Germline V CDR1 and CDR2: MNHEY, SVGAGI. CDR3 in DNA: TGTGCCAGCAGTTACGGCGGGGTTGGCACAGATACGCAGTATTTT. Protein sequence: CASSYGGVGTDTQYF.

The chain recombines TRBV7-9 with TRBJ1-1; no definite D call. The germline V gene has CDR1 SEHNR and CDR2 FQNEAQ (reference sequence). There are 17 residues in the CDR3. The CDR3, as DNA: TGTGTGGGGAACGAGGGCGCGAAATCCTTCATGAACACTGAAGCTTTCTTT. This sequence encodes CVGNEGAKSFMNTEAFF.

This clonotype was counted many times. The chain employs TRBV24-1 and TRBJ2-1; D is undetermined. The V and J ends lost 0 bases and 13 bases respectively, with 15 bases between them. Germline V gives CDR1 KGHDR, CDR2 SFDVKD. The CDR3 contains 14 residues. CDR3 sequence (DNA): TGTGCCACCAGTGATTTGCAGCTGGGTGAGACCCAGTTCTTC. It specifies CATSDLQLGETQFF.

This clonotype was seen a handful of times. The rearrangement joins TRBV18 to TRBJ2-5; D uncertain. CDR3 length: 16 residues. Per the germline V gene, CDR1 is KGHSH and CDR2 is LQKENI. The V end was cut by 2 bases, the J end by 5 bases, with 18 bases between. The DNA of the CDR3 is TGTGCCAGCTCACCAAGTCGTCAGAATGGCGGTGAGACCCAGTACTTC. Translation: CASSPSRQNGGETQYF.